Listed below are T cell receptor beta chains from one sample, sequenced in a study of radiotherapy plus CTLA-4 blockade in lung cancer. TCRdb's copy holds only in-frame clones and misses some; the assay was immunoSEQ multiplex PCR. The sample has tens of thousands of clones, over 80% seen once. This specimen was peripheral blood, taken from a patient treated with radiotherapy plus ipilimumab. Source of these receptors: a human donor with non-small cell lung cancer who had stable disease on radiotherapy plus ipilimumab. The CDR3 runs from the conserved cysteine through the conserved F or W. The D gene is left open where the match is weak. Expanded clones are given a class, and other clones once, few, many or no size at all.

v_call	j_call	clone_size	cdr3_length	d_call	cdr3_nt	cdr3_aa
TRBV9	TRBJ2-2	.	16	TRBD2	TGTGCCAGCAGCGTAGTGACTAGCGGGAGCACCGGGGAGCTGTTTTTT	CASSVVTSGSTGELFF
TRBV28	TRBJ2-7	few	14	TRBD2	TGTGCCAGCAGTGTAGCGGGGGTGACCTACGAGCAGTACTTC	CASSVAGVTYEQYF
TRBV7-9	TRBJ1-5	.	17	TRBD1	TGTGCCAGCAGCCGTTCGACAGGGACCGGCGGCAATCAGCCCCAGCATTTT	CASSRSTGTGGNQPQHF
TRBV9	TRBJ2-7	.	13	.	TGTGCCAGCAGCGTAGGGCAGAACTACGAGCAGTACTTC	CASSVGQNYEQYF
TRBV7-8	TRBJ2-4	.	16	TRBD2	TGTGCCAGCAGCTCCGGACTAGCCCCGTCCCAGGGCATTCAGTACTTC	CASSSGLAPSQGIQYF
TRBV7-8	TRBJ1-2	.	17	.	TGTGCCAGCAGCTTAGAGGGTTCTAGCAGGTCAGCCTATGGCTACACCTTC	CASSLEGSSRSAYGYTF
TRBV4-2	TRBJ2-1	.	20	TRBD2	TGTGCCAGCAGCCCGACAAGAGGGGCAAGCGGGGGGACTACAGGGAATGAGCAGTTCTTC	CASSPTRGASGGTTGNEQFF
TRBV6-5	TRBJ2-7	.	15	.	TGTGCCAGCAGTCTCGATCTTCAGGGATCCTACGAGCAGTACTTC	CASSLDLQGSYEQYF
TRBV6-1	TRBJ2-1	.	11	.	TGTGCCAGCAAAAACTACAATGAGCAGTTCTTC	CASKNYNEQFF
TRBV28	TRBJ2-7	.	13	TRBD2	TGTGCCAGCAGTTTGTTAGCGGGCTACGAGCAGTACTTC	CASSLLAGYEQYF
TRBV9	TRBJ1-1	.	13	TRBD1	TGTGCCAGCAGCAACACAGGGGCGACTGAAGCTTTCTTT	CASSNTGATEAFF
TRBV5-5	TRBJ2-7	.	15	.	TGTGCCAGCAGCTTTACAGGGAACCCCAAGTACGAGCAGTACTTC	CASSFTGNPKYEQYF
TRBV20-1	TRBJ1-2	.	11	.	TGCAGTGCGCCGTTCAACTATGGCTACACCTTC	CSAPFNYGYTF
TRBV29-1	TRBJ2-3	.	15	.	TGCAGCGTTGAAGATCTAGAAAGCATGTCAGATACGCAGTATTTT	CSVEDLESMSDTQYF
TRBV27	TRBJ1-2	.	15	.	TGTGCCAGCAGTTTTGGCGGGCCAGCTAACTATGGCTACACCTTC	CASSFGGPANYGYTF
TRBV14	TRBJ1-4	.	15	TRBD1	TGTGCCAGCAGCCAGGCACAGGGGGCCGGTGAAAAACTGTTTTTT	CASSQAQGAGEKLFF
TRBV7-7	TRBJ2-1	few	13	TRBD1	TGTGCTAGCAGCCGCTTTACAGGGGATGAGCAGTTCTTC	CASSRFTGDEQFF
TRBV18	TRBJ1-5	once	16	.	TGTGCCAGCTCACCACAGCAGTTGGCTAGCAATCAGCCCCAGCATTTT	CASSPQQLASNQPQHF
TRBV7-9	TRBJ2-7	.	16	TRBD1	TGTGCCAGCAGCTTCTCTGACAGGGTATACTCCTACGAGCAGTACTTC	CASSFSDRVYSYEQYF
TRBV7-6	TRBJ2-7	.	14	.	TGTGCCAGCAGCCAAAGGGACCCTAAGGCCGAGCAGTACTTC	CASSQRDPKAEQYF
TRBV5-6	TRBJ1-6	.	15	TRBD1	TGTGCCAGCAGCAGGAGGACAGGGGTTAATTCACCCCTCCACTTT	CASSRRTGVNSPLHF
TRBV28	TRBJ2-7	.	16	TRBD1	TGTGCCAGCAGGGGCCGGGGACAGGGGGCTGCCTACGAGCAGTACTTC	CASRGRGQGAAYEQYF
TRBV9	TRBJ2-7	.	12	.	TGTGCCAGCGGGGGTAGCGAATACGAGCAGTACTTC	CASGGSEYEQYF
TRBV14	TRBJ2-5	.	16	TRBD2	TGTGCCAGCAGCCAAGAGGGACTAGCGGTTCAAGAGACCCAGTACTTC	CASSQEGLAVQETQYF
TRBV5-1	TRBJ1-3	.	14	TRBD1	TGCGCCAGCCGCCTAGGGACAGGCGGAAACACCATATATTTT	CASRLGTGGNTIYF
TRBV6-1	TRBJ1-5	.	15	TRBD1	TGTGCCAGCAGTTCTCCTACAGGGGGCGGTCAGCCCCAGCATTTT	CASSSPTGGGQPQHF
TRBV28	TRBJ1-1	.	12	.	TGTGCCAGCAGTTTAAGGGGCGCTAAGGCTTTCTTT	CASSLRGAKAFF
TRBV7-8	TRBJ2-7	.	13	.	TGTGCCAGCAGCTTGAGGCAGAGTTACGAGCAGTACTTC	CASSLRQSYEQYF
TRBV28	TRBJ2-1	.	16	.	TGTGCCAGCAGTTTACCCGCCGCGACAGCCTACAATGAGCAGTTCTTC	CASSLPAATAYNEQFF
TRBV12-5	TRBJ1-5	once	13	.	TGTGCTAGTGGTTTGGGGGGGCTTCAGCCCCAGCATTTT	CASGLGGLQPQHF
TRBV14	TRBJ2-7	.	12	.	TGTGCCAGCAGCCAAGTAAGAAGCGAGCAGTACTTC	CASSQVRSEQYF
TRBV28	TRBJ1-5	.	14	.	TGTGCCAGCACCGGGAACCAACTTAATCAGCCCCAGCATTTT	CASTGNQLNQPQHF
TRBV5-4	TRBJ1-1	.	15	.	TGTGCCAGCAGCTTGGATACAGGGAGATGGACTGAAGCTTTCTTT	CASSLDTGRWTEAFF
TRBV6-5	TRBJ2-7	.	14	TRBD1	TGTGCCAGCAGCCCCGGGACAGCGTCCTACGAGCAGTACTTC	CASSPGTASYEQYF
TRBV6-1	TRBJ1-6	.	12	.	TGTGCCAGCAGTTTCGGTCAAGCACCCCTCCACTTT	CASSFGQAPLHF
TRBV5-1	TRBJ1-1	few	16	.	TGCGCCAGCAGCTTGGACATGTTGGGATCGAACACTGAAGCTTTCTTT	CASSLDMLGSNTEAFF
TRBV5-6	TRBJ1-2	few	13	.	TGTGCCAGCAGCCTAGCGGACAACTATGGCTACACCTTC	CASSLADNYGYTF
TRBV5-1	TRBJ2-1	.	12	.	TGCGCCAGCAGCTTGGAGCGGCGTGAGCAGTTCTTC	CASSLERREQFF
TRBV5-4	TRBJ2-2	.	13	.	TGTGCCAGCAGCTCCCAGGGAACCGGGGAGCTGTTTTTT	CASSSQGTGELFF
TRBV10-2	TRBJ1-2	once	13	.	TGCGCCAGCGGGCCCCAGCCTAACTATGGCTACACCTTC	CASGPQPNYGYTF